This record covers a single T cell receptor (beta chain). This same CDR3 is encoded by further DNA sequences in the sample. The data are from a study of shared clonotypes between healthy human individuals. Method: immunoSEQ multiplex PCR; TCRdb's copy keeps in-frame clones and lacks some. Of around 2.1 million clones listed, 90% to 95% were seen once; the top ten hold under 2%. This CDR3 is 11 amino acids long. Looked up from germline, CDR1 is SQVTM and CDR2 is ANQGSEA. V dropped 4 bases and J dropped 3 bases, with 7 bases sitting between them. CD45RO negativity and positive selection for CCR7 defined naive CD8 cells, a population that excluded terminally differentiated effector memory CD45RA+ cells.

The chain carries TRBV29-1 and TRBJ2-7; D uncertain. Sequencing used naive CD8+ T cells from PBMCs. The TCR sequence derives from a man between 18 and 35 years old in good health. Some clones in this sample may be carry-over from other donors' samples. The CDR3 here is CSVGVSYEQYF. CDR3 DNA: TGCAGCGTTGGGGTCAGCTACGAGCAGTACTTC.